This T cell receptor (beta chain) was obtained from a study of T cells in Graves' hyperthyroidism and ophthalmopathy. The study, taken as a whole, reports: Peripheral blood also featured most of the thyroid clonotypes expanded above 0.001. Ophthalmopathy got predicted by the model a median roughly six months before its onset.

Newly diagnosed patients aged 18 to 65 had hyperthyroidism of under 2 months' duration. In its sample, this clonotype was seen many times. Antigen: not known. The V and J ends lost 5 bases and 7 bases, in that order; junction bases with no gene match: 4. The CDR3 is made up of 13 amino acids. Germline CDR1 and CDR2: SGHNT and YENEEA. RNA transcripts were the template for amplifying TCR beta CDR3 regions. The HTBI primer set was used in a first-round RT-PCR of the TCR CDR3. TCRdb re-derived calls from the multiplex PCR reads in MiXCR, one entry per CDR3 protein. The sample holds 340,000 or so distinct CDR3 sequences, 21% seen once.

Sequencing was carried out using blood. The J gene is TRBJ2-1, the V gene TRBV11-3; 8 bases align to TRBD2. The sequence was collected from a woman aged 45 to 65 with Graves' hyperthyroidism. The CDR3 region is CASSPGLANEQFF. The CDR3 region has the DNA TGTGCCAGCAGCCCTGGACTAGCAAATGAGCAGTTCTTC. Full variable domain (remainder filled in from reference TRBV11-3 and TRBJ2-1): EAGVVQSPRYKIIEKKQPVAFWCNPISGHNTLYWYLQNLGQGPELLIRYENEEAVDDSQLPKDRFSAERLKGVDSTLKIQPAELGDSAVYLCASSPGLANEQFFGPGTRLTVL.